A selection of T cell receptor beta chains follows, all from one sample in a study of Ad26.COV2.S vaccination and SARS-CoV-2 variants. Repertoires were generated with immunoSEQ multiplex PCR, while TCRdb's copy carries only in-frame clones and drops some. The data show 300,000 to 400,000 clones, around 90% seen once. Sequencing used peripheral blood, obtained after recovery from COVID-19. The receptors were sampled from a human donor who had recovered from COVID-19. The CDR3 runs from the conserved cysteine through the conserved F or W. The D gene is left open where the match is weak. Clone size is stated in some rows and not others, as once, few, many or a class when expanded.

clone_size: .
v_call: TRBV20-1
d_call: TRBD2
j_call: TRBJ2-1
cdr3_aa: CSAPGTREQFF
cdr3_nt: TGCAGTGCCCCCGGGACTAGGGAGCAGTTCTTC

clone_size: .
v_call: TRBV7-2
d_call: .
j_call: TRBJ2-7
cdr3_aa: CASSVVYEQYF
cdr3_nt: TGTGCCAGCAGCGTGGTCTACGAGCAGTACTTC

clone_size: .
v_call: TRBV4-1
d_call: .
j_call: TRBJ1-1
cdr3_aa: CASSQVAGNTEAFF
cdr3_nt: TGCGCCAGCAGCCAAGTTGCAGGAAACACTGAAGCTTTCTTT

clone_size: .
v_call: TRBV2
d_call: .
j_call: TRBJ1-3
cdr3_aa: CASRVVQGPSGNTIYF
cdr3_nt: TGTGCCAGCAGGGTTGTACAGGGTCCCTCTGGAAACACCATATATTTT

clone_size: .
v_call: TRBV2
d_call: TRBD1
j_call: TRBJ1-5
cdr3_aa: CASSGQGESNQPQHF
cdr3_nt: TGTGCCAGCAGCGGACAGGGGGAGAGCAATCAGCCCCAGCATTTT

clone_size: .
v_call: TRBV19
d_call: .
j_call: TRBJ2-2
cdr3_aa: CASSIKRGNTGELFF
cdr3_nt: TGTGCCAGTAGTATTAAGAGGGGGAACACCGGGGAGCTGTTTTTT

clone_size: .
v_call: TRBV5-1
d_call: .
j_call: TRBJ2-1
cdr3_aa: CASYSERHPGDEQFF
cdr3_nt: TGCGCCAGCTATTCTGAGAGACACCCGGGGGATGAGCAGTTCTTC

clone_size: .
v_call: TRBV6-5
d_call: .
j_call: TRBJ1-4
cdr3_aa: CALGAAPRKLFF
cdr3_nt: TGTGCCCTGGGGGCCGCCCCTCGAAAACTGTTTTTT

clone_size: .
v_call: TRBV7-9
d_call: .
j_call: TRBJ1-1
cdr3_aa: CASSLASMGRTEAFF
cdr3_nt: TGTGCCAGCAGCTTAGCGTCAATGGGTAGAACTGAAGCTTTCTTT

clone_size: .
v_call: TRBV11-2
d_call: TRBD2
j_call: TRBJ2-5
cdr3_aa: CASSQVSGGTKATQYF
cdr3_nt: TGTGCCAGCAGCCAGGTCAGCGGGGGGACCAAGGCGACCCAGTACTTC

clone_size: .
v_call: TRBV6-5
d_call: .
j_call: TRBJ1-2
cdr3_aa: CASSYRAGDGNYGYTF
cdr3_nt: TGTGCCAGCAGTTACCGCGCGGGTGACGGAAACTATGGCTACACCTTC

clone_size: .
v_call: TRBV6-6
d_call: .
j_call: TRBJ2-5
cdr3_aa: CASLTGEEETQYF
cdr3_nt: TGTGCCAGCCTAACGGGGGAGGAAGAGACCCAGTACTTC

clone_size: .
v_call: TRBV5-1
d_call: .
j_call: TRBJ2-5
cdr3_aa: CASSFRAGQETQYF
cdr3_nt: TGCGCCAGCAGCTTCCGGGCAGGGCAAGAGACCCAGTACTTC

clone_size: .
v_call: TRBV5-5
d_call: .
j_call: TRBJ1-2
cdr3_aa: CASSLDGNYGYTF
cdr3_nt: TGTGCCAGCAGCTTGGACGGAAACTATGGCTACACCTTC

clone_size: .
v_call: TRBV6-1
d_call: TRBD1
j_call: TRBJ2-5
cdr3_aa: CASSDSGTGETQYF
cdr3_nt: TGTGCCAGCAGTGATTCCGGGACAGGGGAGACCCAGTACTTC

clone_size: .
v_call: TRBV27
d_call: .
j_call: TRBJ1-3
cdr3_aa: CASSLARGLSGNTIYF
cdr3_nt: TGTGCCAGCAGTTTAGCCCGGGGCCTCTCTGGAAACACCATATATTTT

clone_size: once
v_call: TRBV6-5
d_call: TRBD2
j_call: TRBJ2-1
cdr3_aa: CASSLLGLGLNEQFF
cdr3_nt: TGTGCCAGCAGTCTACTGGGACTAGGTCTTAATGAGCAGTTCTTC

clone_size: .
v_call: TRBV7-6
d_call: .
j_call: TRBJ2-7
cdr3_aa: CASSLDGSPDYEQYF
cdr3_nt: TGTGCCAGCAGCTTAGACGGGTCTCCCGACTACGAGCAGTACTTC

clone_size: .
v_call: TRBV10-1
d_call: .
j_call: TRBJ1-2
cdr3_aa: CATHAKRQTHYRYGYTF
cdr3_nt: TGCGCCACACACGCTAAAAGACAGACACACTACCGGTATGGCTACACCTTC

clone_size: .
v_call: TRBV5-1
d_call: .
j_call: TRBJ1-6
cdr3_aa: CASSPGTYNSPLHF
cdr3_nt: TGCGCCAGCAGCCCCGGGACGTATAATTCACCCCTCCACTTT

clone_size: .
v_call: TRBV7-6
d_call: .
j_call: TRBJ1-2
cdr3_aa: CASSLRAGANYGYTF
cdr3_nt: TGTGCCAGCAGCTTAAGGGCCGGAGCCAACTATGGCTACACCTTC

clone_size: .
v_call: TRBV19
d_call: .
j_call: TRBJ2-2
cdr3_aa: CASSMRDTGELFF
cdr3_nt: TGTGCCAGTAGTATGAGGGACACCGGGGAGCTGTTTTTT

clone_size: .
v_call: TRBV27
d_call: .
j_call: TRBJ1-4
cdr3_aa: CASSLSRGGDEKLFF
cdr3_nt: TGTGCCAGCAGTTTATCAAGGGGTGGTGATGAAAAACTGTTTTTT

clone_size: .
v_call: TRBV6-5
d_call: .
j_call: TRBJ1-1
cdr3_aa: CASSDRNTEAFF
cdr3_nt: TGTGCCAGCAGCGACAGAAACACTGAAGCTTTCTTT

clone_size: .
v_call: TRBV18
d_call: TRBD1
j_call: TRBJ2-3
cdr3_aa: CASSEPGQDTDTQYF
cdr3_nt: TGTGCCAGCTCAGAGCCGGGACAGGACACAGATACGCAGTATTTT

clone_size: .
v_call: TRBV5-1
d_call: TRBD2
j_call: TRBJ2-2
cdr3_aa: CASSSGEGGTGELFF
cdr3_nt: TGCGCCAGCAGCTCGGGGGAGGGCGGCACCGGGGAGCTGTTTTTT

clone_size: .
v_call: TRBV6-5
d_call: TRBD1
j_call: TRBJ1-6
cdr3_aa: CASTRDRDSPLHF
cdr3_nt: TGTGCCAGCACGAGGGACAGGGATTCACCCCTCCACTTT

clone_size: .
v_call: TRBV7-2
d_call: TRBD2
j_call: TRBJ2-2
cdr3_aa: CASSFASGGAVELFF
cdr3_nt: TGTGCCAGCAGCTTTGCTAGCGGGGGGGCCGTGGAGCTGTTTTTT

clone_size: .
v_call: TRBV6-2/TRBV6-3
d_call: .
j_call: TRBJ2-7
cdr3_aa: CASSLMIREQYF
cdr3_nt: TGTGCCAGCAGTTTGATGATACGCGAGCAGTACTTC

clone_size: .
v_call: TRBV19
d_call: .
j_call: TRBJ1-5
cdr3_aa: CASRSDRVDNQPQHF
cdr3_nt: TGTGCCAGTAGATCTGATAGGGTGGATAATCAGCCCCAGCATTTT

clone_size: .
v_call: TRBV7-2
d_call: TRBD1
j_call: TRBJ1-2
cdr3_aa: CASSLRGQGHYGYTF
cdr3_nt: TGTGCCAGCAGCTTGCGGGGACAGGGTCACTATGGCTACACCTTC

clone_size: .
v_call: TRBV12-5
d_call: .
j_call: TRBJ2-5
cdr3_aa: CASGWGETQYF
cdr3_nt: TGTGCTAGTGGTTGGGGGGAGACCCAGTACTTC

clone_size: once
v_call: TRBV9
d_call: .
j_call: TRBJ1-1
cdr3_aa: CASSPPGRGANTEAFF
cdr3_nt: TGTGCCAGCAGCCCCCCCGGGCGGGGGGCGAACACTGAAGCTTTCTTT

clone_size: .
v_call: TRBV21-1
d_call: .
j_call: TRBJ2-5
cdr3_aa: CASYALGQEQETQYF
cdr3_nt: TGTGCCAGCTACGCCCTTGGACAGGAACAAGAGACCCAGTACTTC